The sequence of this T cell receptor (beta chain) was determined in a study of human T cells and chemical hapten exposure. The library attached unique molecular identifiers to individual cDNA molecules. TCRdb re-derived calls from the RACE reads in MiXCR, one entry per CDR3 protein. The sample lists approximately 370,000 distinct CDR3 sequences; approximately 5.8% were seen once. Comment on this clonotype: The antigen remains unidentified.

Whole-study results and caveats: Relative to controls, expanded TCRs formed significantly more large CDR3 similarity clusters.

The V and J ends lost 5 bases and 8 bases respectively, with 19 bases between them. The CDR3 sequence is 15 residues long. Noted time point: pre-sensitization, week 0. Sample treatment: therapeutic diphenylcyclopropenone sensitization with weekly scalp DPC. Ahead of each patch test application, blood was drawn. The source was whole blood, collected in connection with sensitization to the hapten diphenylcyclopropenone (DPC). The clonotype comes from a young woman with alopecia areata. Some clones in this sample may be carry-over from other donors' samples. The rearrangement uses TRBV12-3 or TRBV12-4 and TRBJ1-3; D uncertain. The CDR3 spells CASSPSDRLVDTIYF. CDR3 coding DNA: TGTGCCAGCAGTCCATCAGACCGGCTTGTGGACACCATATATTTT.